This T cell receptor beta chain emerged from a study of B cell selection in AIRE deficiency. Libraries were prepared by immunoSEQ multiplex PCR; TCRdb keeps only in-frame clonotypes and omits some of them. The sample carries roughly 25,000 clones, 95% to 98% recorded once. The CDR3 spans 15 residues. Trimming took 6 bases from V and 1 from J; bases not matched to a gene: 5. Germline CDR1 reads SGHAT; CDR2 reads FQNNGV. CD4+CD127+ cells were sorted as the conventional CD4 T cells. The TCR sequence derives from a human donor in good health. The chain joins TRBV11-2 to TRBJ2-3; 9 positions agree with TRBD1. Sequencing used CD4+CD127+ conventional T cells sorted from PBMCs. CDR3 DNA sequence: TGTGCCAGCAGAAACCGGGACAGGGGCACAGATACGCAGTATTTT. As protein: CASRNRDRGTDTQYF.